This TCR beta chain was captured by sequencing in a study of identical twins. TCRdb reprocessed the 5' RACE reads with MiXCR, giving one entry per CDR3 protein. The data show roughly 230,000 distinct CDR3 sequences, about 8.3% seen once. Another study also made use of these data, one on yellow fever vaccine responses in identical twins.

Sequencing input: CD8+ T cells sorted from blood. The source of this sequence is a woman younger than 35 in good health.

The CDR3 region has the DNA TGTGCCACCCGCTTGGGGAGAATAGGTGGGGCCAACGTCCTGACTTTC. It is translated as CATRLGRIGGANVLTF. The chain carries TRBV15 and TRBJ2-6, with D perhaps matching TRBD2 (5 bases). Germline CDR1 is LNHNV and CDR2 is YYDKDF (reference sequence). V was shortened by 8 bases and J by 3 bases, with 17 bases between the two germline ends. The CDR3 length is 16 residues.